The entry that follows covers one T cell receptor (beta chain) sequence. This clone was recorded once. It has no known antigen specificity. No qualities accompany the bases; no much larger clone lies one base away. These data originate in a study of cytomegalovirus exposure and HLA in healthy donors (dated by TCRdb to between 2016 and 2019). For the wider study: In an earlier analysis of around 540 of the donors, 276 Gb of sequence data and 117 million unique TCR beta sequences from roughly 190 million T cells were reported. To study patterns of TCR occurrence, a later analysis re-analyzed previously published TCR beta repertoires from hundreds of donors and added high-resolution HLA genotyping. Besides the first cohort of 500 to 700 subjects, a separate validation cohort made up of 120 different subjects was used. Rather than using new phenotypic data, the later analysis identified candidate immune exposures from TCR beta sequences and from how often those sequences occurred across donors. A later genetic analysis took genome-wide SNP genotypes for about three fifths of the 666 donors and used that subset as a discovery cohort. Alongside the repertoire data, information on donor age, sex, ethnicity and CMV serostatus was compiled. To decide whether each TCR beta V gene segment behaved as functional or pseudogenic, an earlier analysis of some 600 of the donors relied on high-throughput TCR beta sequencing. To predict cytomegalovirus infection status, the study brought together high-throughput TCR immunosequencing, statistical association of individual TCRs with disease status, and machine learning. The number of donors typed differed by locus, with roughly 629-640 for A, B, C, DRB1 and DQB1, about 500 for DQA1, some 570 for DPA1, and approximately 470 for DPB1. Several DR-DQ haplotypes were treated as single units for association and clustering because of strong linkage in the cohort. The study aimed to test whether signatures of past pathogen exposure could be identified by cataloging public T cell receptors. Among roughly 370 genotyped donors of the cohort, an average of roughly 240,000 unique TCR beta nucleotide sequences were sequenced per donor, roughly a sixth of them non-productive. Around 300 gigabases of sequencing data and approximately 80 million unique TCR sequences were included in an early release covering around 650 HLA-typed donors. The genetic ancestry cluster associated with self-reported Caucasian donors included 81% of the roughly 380 genotyped donors. Every repertoire in the discovery cohort had been generated on one and the same sequencing platform. The study used immunosequencing to profile the T cell repertoires of several hundred subjects and linked those repertoires to cytomegalovirus serostatus. HLA typing included class I and class II loci at four-digit resolution. Summary of the overall study and its limitations: In a later analysis, the rate of TCR association differed among HLA loci, with DRB1 alleles having the most associated TCRs and HLA-C alleles having the fewest. A further reported finding was that TCR beta sequences accurately predicted the HLA-A and HLA-B alleles for most subjects in the first cohort. In an earlier analysis of over 550 of the donors, most TCR beta V segments were observed in productive rearrangements about 90% or about 30% of the time, broadly matching IMGT annotations. Only TCR beta chains were sequenced in this cohort, and the absence of alpha or paired-chain data limited detectable features. Most TCR sequences were seen in very few donors, while some public TCRs were found in many individuals. Because counts were too low, around 18 rarely observed V segments, including chromosome 9 orphons, were left out of the earlier analysis of some 640 of the donors. In a later genetic analysis, fewer N-insertions in productive TCRs were reported among donors in an Asian-associated ancestry cluster than the approximately 710-donor mean. In both the original and validation cohorts, the classifier was reported to diagnose cytomegalovirus status with high specificity and sensitivity. A later analysis associated 15,000 to 20,000 TCR beta sequences with specific HLA alleles at a false discovery rate of 0.05. In vitro tests confirmed that a few of the cytomegalovirus-associated TCR beta chains recognize cytomegalovirus antigens. A cluster of highly shared sequence variants was judged likely to represent a technical artifact of the sequencing pipeline. In the study, around 150 TCR beta chains were listed as associated with cytomegalovirus. Sequencing depth was assumed to be roughly uniform across donors in the presence/absence analyses, though that assumption may not hold. For the cohort, immune exposure information was limited to CMV serostatus. Some IMGT-functional V segments, including TRBV6-2 and TRBV6-3, could not be told apart with the 87-base-pair reads, so those segments were excluded. Strong co-occurrence of HLA alleles, especially DR and DQ, made assigning TCR associations to individual alleles difficult. In a later analysis, several top co-occurrence clusters were reported to appear linked to parvovirus B19, influenza, CMV and Epstein-Barr virus. Compared with equally common non-associated chains, HLA-associated TCR beta chains in a later analysis were more clonally expanded and had lower generation probabilities. According to a later analysis, most CMV-associated TCR beta chains appeared to be HLA-restricted, and the HLA associations seemed to be driven largely by CMV exposure. Correlated functional status among segregating V segments might be attributable to linkage disequilibrium, but an unknown experimental factor could not be ruled out. Because some donors lacked HLA typing at each locus, the association tests relied only on the typed subset. An association between a missense DCLRE1C variant and V-gene and J-gene trimming of TCR beta chains was found in a later genetic analysis and replicated in an independent cohort. The authors suggested that the approach could potentially be extended to other disease states and immunological phenotypes.

Library creation used the immunoSEQ multiplex PCR assay. For the multiplex PCR, a mixture combining 60 forward primers for TCR Vbeta segments and 13 reverse primers for TCR Jbeta segments was used. Amplification of the CDR3 region of rearranged TCR beta genes was performed with a multiplex PCR assay on genomic DNA. The amplified TCR beta libraries were sequenced on the Illumina HiSeq System as 87-base-pair reads. The authors processed their data as follows. Across the 670 or so repertoires, a later analysis counted approximately 75 million unique TCR beta chains, 9.5 million to 12 million of which were shared by at least two donors. To remove PCR and sequencing errors, raw reads were error-corrected and collapsed into unique sequences using a nearest-neighbor algorithm that merged closely related sequences. V, D and J gene segments were assigned by aligning CDR3 sequences to IMGT reference sequences. Each retained sequence needed at least a six-nucleotide match to both a V gene segment and a J gene segment. Rearrangements were called productive when the CDR3 lacked stop codons and stayed in frame with V and J; all others were non-productive. CDR3 was defined by IMGT convention, running from the second conserved V-encoded cysteine to the conserved J-encoded phenylalanine. The earlier analysis of approximately 590 of the donors excluded any sequence lacking an unambiguous match to a single V gene segment. An earlier analysis of 550 to 650 of the donors classified V segments as functional when productive rearrangements were above 56.7% and as segregating when the standard deviation between donors was above 5%. A statistical classification framework was built to diagnose cytomegalovirus status from the catalog of TCR beta chain sequences. In a later analysis, TCR nucleotide sequences were compared against IMGT/GENE-DB human TR gene sequences so that V and J genes could be assigned. A later analysis assigned CDR3 sequences and most-parsimonious VDJ recombination scenarios with the TCRdist pipeline. A later analysis defined each TCR beta chain by its CDR3 amino acid sequence plus V-gene family, and excluded reads lacking a unique V-gene family. As a way to deal with suspected cross-contamination and a sequencing artifact, a later analysis dropped over 550 nucleotide sequences that were highly shared and had low generation probability. For each public chain, a later analysis derived a clonal expansion index from normalized ranks of inferred template counts within each repertoire. Generation probabilities in a later analysis came from a VDJ recombination model fitted to out-of-frame rearrangements, and those results were checked against IGoR. In a later analysis, hypergeometric tests were used to score TCR-TCR, TCR-HLA and TCR-CMV co-occurrence, with a repertoire-size bias correction applied to TCR pairs. To estimate false discovery rates, a later analysis permuted the HLA or CMV assignments 20 times. A later analysis grouped co-occurring TCRs with DBSCAN, adding TCRdist sequence similarity when clustering within HLA-allele-positive subsets. Co-occurrence clustering excluded repertoires with fewer than 30,000 or more than 120,000 public chains, plus five with anomalous nucleotide sharing. TCRdb took over this immuneACCESS table, retaining in-frame rearrangements with V and J assigned. Such tables are incomplete; in checked studies, under half of the missing clones stem from an unresolved V gene, and the remainder is unexplained. V, J and clone size reflect that table, while D and trimming were determined from the DNA. Counted in this sample were about 120,000 clones; approximately 80% of them appeared once. The ten largest make up approximately 6.3% of the sample.

The cohort was made up of about 670 healthy bone marrow donors. At the time of sampling, all cohort members were nominally healthy, though unrecorded immune exposures were likely present. The donor was CMV seropositive and was included in the group of 250 to 300 seropositive cohort members. Each donor provided a peripheral blood sample, and peripheral blood mononuclear cells were used for TCR beta sequencing. Genomic DNA extraction from the blood cell samples was performed with the Qiagen DNeasy Blood Extraction Kit. V ends up 6 bases short and J 5 bases short, with an unmatched junction base count of 4. Reading from cysteine to phenylalanine, the CDR3 counts 15 amino acids. The CDR3 DNA has 45 bases and is translated from base 1. Reading the germline V gene gives CDR1 MNHEY and CDR2 SVGAGI.

Sequenced material: PBMCs. The TCR was taken from a man between 18 and 29 years old in good health and CMV-seropositive. The V and J segments used are TRBV6-5 and TRBJ2-1; TRBD2 agrees with 13 junctional bases. The CDR3 in this case is CASRRGLAGDNEQFF. The DNA is as follows: TGTGCCAGCAGACGTGGACTAGCGGGAGACAATGAGCAGTTCTTC.